This record covers a single T cell receptor (beta chain). This clonotype was observed at least ten times. Its antigen has not been determined. Per-base quality was not reported, and no clone a single base away is much larger than it. Libraries were prepared through 5' RACE. The run used an Illumina HiSeq 2500. A second PCR of about 6 to 11 cycles was performed with a sample-barcoded 5' primer and a J-beta primer mix. Each TCR beta cDNA molecule received a unique molecular identifier from a template-switch 5' adaptor carrying 12 random nucleotides. Each sample yielded at least 2.5 million CDR3-containing paired-end reads. First-strand cDNA synthesis was performed from all RNA using the Mint cDNA synthesis kit, with priming by a TRBC-specific oligonucleotide. After uracil-DNA glycosylase treatment, a first 18-cycle PCR used universal primers M1SS and BC2_uni_R on all cDNA. Per the source publication's procedure: For normalization, 1 million high-quality reads were randomly selected from each sample, with every read carrying a distinct molecular identifier. Reads with shared molecular identifiers were discarded instead of being binned into consensus sequences. MiTCR, run with a Q25 quality threshold and the strictest error-elimination algorithm, handled CDR3 identification, clonotype clustering and error correction. A nonparametric unseen species model using Euler transformation provided a lower-bound estimate of total TCR beta diversity. TCRdb redid the processing of the public reads, applying fastp at Q25 and MiXCR, and retained in-frame beta chains. Rows are combined by CDR3 protein, so each entry shows the most common genes and DNA. TCRdb assigned the V and J calls; the authors' analysis was not used. The sample yields about 1.6 million distinct CDR3 sequences; 30% to 40% were counted once. About 11% of the sample belongs to the ten largest clones.

For this chain, trimming is 3 bases at the V end and 7 bases at the J end, and the number of junction bases without a gene match is 2. As encoded in the germline V gene, CDR1 is SQVTM while CDR2 is ANQGSEA. There are 13 amino acids in the CDR3, from cysteine to phenylalanine inclusive. Left in the record is the CDR3 DNA by itself, 39 bases read in frame from the first base. The data originate from a study of blood T cells in healthy people across ages (dated by TCRdb to between 2014 and 2017). Regarding the research as a whole: In model experiments, template switching captured roughly one uniquely barcoded TCR beta cDNA molecule for every two T cells. To avoid experimental bias, donors of different ages were distributed randomly across sequencing lanes. To track age-related changes in TCR beta repertoire diversity, the study relied on deep sequencing normalized with unique cDNA molecular identifiers. The donors were divided into four age groups: young (average approximately 17 years), middle-aged (under 40), aged (about 60) and long-lived (about 90). Two additional independent replicas of 1 million unique cDNA reads from the same blood draw were analyzed for two donors (one aged 18 to 30 and one aged 80 or older). Overall study outcomes, separate from this receptor: Compared with the aged group, the long-lived group had more naive CD4+ T cells, fewer expanded clones and increased TCR diversity, a pattern suggesting age selection. Estimates of total diversity based on one million sequenced T cells were regarded as lower bounds and as underestimates. As age increased, observed TCR beta diversity per million T cells dropped in a roughly linear way, and a significant reduction was already evident by age roughly 40. Bulk unsorted PBMC profiling prevented conclusive comparison of naive and antigen-experienced compartments. Because the CMV infection status of the donors was unknown, age-related changes in expanded clonotypes may potentially have been confounded. Observed TCR beta diversity correlated strongly with the percentage of naive T cells measured by flow cytometry.

Systemically healthy Caucasian individuals from Russia, some 38 in total and aged about 6 to 100 years, were included as donors. Ten milliliters of peripheral blood were collected from each donor into EDTA-treated Vacutainer tubes. Ficoll-Paque density-gradient centrifugation was used to isolate PBMCs, with at least 6 million obtained per sample. Trizol reagent was used to extract total RNA from the PBMCs, yielding at least 5.5 micrograms per sample. Naive CD45RAhigh/CD27high T cell percentages were measured by flow cytometry on a PBMC aliquot from every donor. Sequenced: blood. The sequence links TRBV29-1 to TRBJ2-2; 10 middle bases align to TRBD2. This clonotype was sampled from a woman aged 25 to 39 in good health. The CDR3: CSVELAGVGELFF. DNA sequence: TGCAGCGTTGAGCTAGCGGGAGTCGGGGAGCTGTTTTTT.